This T cell receptor (beta chain) was identified in a study of T cell repertoires in cytomegalovirus infection. Study information: Public signatures in TCR beta pointed to CMV infection and matching HLA type. Study-wide points: Adding up the frequency of public TCR beta families identified people who carried CMV plus the relevant HLA. HLA-C-restricted CMV-specific TCR beta clonotypes prevailed in the ex vivo response.

In the case of this clonotype: Its antigen is unknown.

The CDR3 spans 11 residues. Germline-derived CDR1 and CDR2 are SQVTM and ANQGSEA. Each CDR3 protein is one row after TCRdb ran MiXCR on the reads. Of about 140,000 distinct CDR3 sequences detected, 6.5% appear once; the ten largest clones hold approximately 19%. The sequencing sample was made of PBMCs. The TCR comes from a human donor in good health (CMV status not recorded). Some clones in this sample may be carry-over from other donors' samples. The chain links TRBV29-1 to TRBJ2-7; D uncertain. CDR3: CSVTGHYEQYF. The CDR3 bases are TGCAGTGTGACCGGGCACTACGAGCAGTACTTC.